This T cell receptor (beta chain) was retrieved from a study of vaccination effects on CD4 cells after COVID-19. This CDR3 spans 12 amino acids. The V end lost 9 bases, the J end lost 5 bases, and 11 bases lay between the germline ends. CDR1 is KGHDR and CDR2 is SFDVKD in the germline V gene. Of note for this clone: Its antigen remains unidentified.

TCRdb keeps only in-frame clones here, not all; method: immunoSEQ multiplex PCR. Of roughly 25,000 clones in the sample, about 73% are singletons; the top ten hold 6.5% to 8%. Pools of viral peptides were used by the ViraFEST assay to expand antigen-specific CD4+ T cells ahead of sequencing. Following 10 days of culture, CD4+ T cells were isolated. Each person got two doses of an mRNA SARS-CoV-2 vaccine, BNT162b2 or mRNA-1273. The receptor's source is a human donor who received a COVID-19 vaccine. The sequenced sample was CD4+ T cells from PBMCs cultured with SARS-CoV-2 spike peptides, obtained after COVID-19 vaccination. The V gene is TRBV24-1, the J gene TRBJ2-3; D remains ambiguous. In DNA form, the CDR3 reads TGTGCCACCGGATATGATCGAGATACGCAGTATTTT. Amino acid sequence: CATGYDRDTQYF.